This T cell receptor beta chain was identified in a study of cytomegalovirus exposure and HLA in healthy donors. PCR amplification relied on 60 Vbeta primers (plus 13 Jbeta primers). Profiling relied on immunoSEQ multiplex PCR, and the TCRdb table lists in-frame clones only, not all of them. Of about 180,000 clones listed, around 80% were seen once; the top ten hold roughly an eighth. Study-wide results and limits: In most subjects, TCR beta sequences reportedly gave accurate predictions of HLA-A and HLA-B alleles. Three CMV-associated chains proved CMV antigen-specific in vitro.

For this clone: Its target is not known.

Looked up from germline, CDR1 is SNHLY and CDR2 is FYNNEI. V was cut by 9 bases and J by 4 bases, with 18 bases left in between. The CDR3 has 14 residues. Though probably carrying unrecorded immune exposures, donors were nominally healthy at sampling. This chain links TRBV2 with TRBJ1-1; tentatively, D is TRBD1 (5 bases). This sequence originates from a woman between 45 and 65 years old in good health and CMV-seropositive. Sequencing input: PBMCs. CDR3 region: CARRGGGLGTEAFF. As DNA, the CDR3 is TGTGCCAGACGGGGGGGAGGGTTGGGCACTGAAGCTTTCTTT.